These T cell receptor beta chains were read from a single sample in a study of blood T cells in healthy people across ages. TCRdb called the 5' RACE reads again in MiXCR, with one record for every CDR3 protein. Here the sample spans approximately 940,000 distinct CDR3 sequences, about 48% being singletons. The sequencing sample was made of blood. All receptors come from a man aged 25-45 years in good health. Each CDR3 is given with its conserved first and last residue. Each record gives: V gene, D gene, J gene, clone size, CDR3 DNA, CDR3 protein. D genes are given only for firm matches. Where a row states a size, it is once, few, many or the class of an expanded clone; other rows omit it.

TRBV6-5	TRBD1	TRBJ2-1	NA	TGTGCCAGCAGTAACCGGGACAGTGCCTACAATGAGCAGTTCTTC	CASSNRDSAYNEQFF
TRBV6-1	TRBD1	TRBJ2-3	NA	TGTGCCAGCAGTGAAAAGACAGGGGCCTACACAGATACGCAGTATTTT	CASSEKTGAYTDTQYF
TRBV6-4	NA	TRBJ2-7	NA	TGTGCCAGCAGTGAGGGAATGGACAGTTACAATGAGCAGTACTTC	CASSEGMDSYNEQYF
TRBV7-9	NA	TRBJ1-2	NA	TGTGCCAGCAGCTTACCGGCCGCGGGATATGGCTACACCTTC	CASSLPAAGYGYTF
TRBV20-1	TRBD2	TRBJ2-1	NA	TGCAGTGCCCCTAGCGGGGCAAACAATGAGCAGTTCTTC	CSAPSGANNEQFF
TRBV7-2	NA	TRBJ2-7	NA	TGTGCCAGCATCTGCCAGGGCGGAACTATCTACGAGCAGTACTTC	CASICQGGTIYEQYF
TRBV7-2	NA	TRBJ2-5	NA	TGTGCCAGCAGCTTAAGCCCCGGGACAACACAAGAGACCCAGTACTTC	CASSLSPGTTQETQYF
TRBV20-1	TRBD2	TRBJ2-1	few	TGCAGTGCTAGAGCCGGGGCGGGGGTCAATGAGCAGTTCTTC	CSARAGAGVNEQFF
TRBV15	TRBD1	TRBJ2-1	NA	TGTGCCACCAGCAGAGACAGGGGGCACCACAATGAGCAGTTCTTC	CATSRDRGHHNEQFF
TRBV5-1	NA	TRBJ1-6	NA	TGCGCCAGCAGCTCGACAGTTTCTACTAGCTCCTATAATTCACCCCTCCACTTT	CASSSTVSTSSYNSPLHF
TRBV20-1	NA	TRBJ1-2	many	TGCAGTGCTAGATTGACAGTTGGCTACACCTTC	CSARLTVGYTF
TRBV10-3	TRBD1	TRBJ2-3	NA	TGTGCCATCAGCGGACAGGGGGCAGATACGCAGTATTTT	CAISGQGADTQYF
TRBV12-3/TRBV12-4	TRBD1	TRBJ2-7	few	TGTGCCAGCAGCCCGGGACAGGGGAAAAAAACCCAGTACTTC	CASSPGQGKKTQYF
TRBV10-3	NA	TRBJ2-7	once	TGTGCCATCAGTGACAGCCCCCAACGGGGCGAGCAGTACTTC	CAISDSPQRGEQYF
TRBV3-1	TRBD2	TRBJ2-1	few	TGTGCCAGCAGCCACCCCCTAGCGGGGCCTGGCAATGAGCAGTTCTTC	CASSHPLAGPGNEQFF
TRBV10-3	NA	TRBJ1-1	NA	TGTGCCACAGAAGACGGATTGAACACTGAAGCTTTCTTT	CATEDGLNTEAFF
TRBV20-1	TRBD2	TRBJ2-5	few	TGCAGTGCTCCGGGACTAGCGGGGGGTCAAGAGACCCAGTACTTC	CSAPGLAGGQETQYF
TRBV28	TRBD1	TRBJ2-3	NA	TGTGCCAGCAGTTTGGGGGACAGGCACACAGATACGCAGTATTTT	CASSLGDRHTDTQYF
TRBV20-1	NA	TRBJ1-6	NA	TGCAGTGCTAGAAGCAGAGCTAATAATTCACCCCTCCACTTT	CSARSRANNSPLHF
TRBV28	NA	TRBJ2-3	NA	TGTGCCAGCAGTTACGGATCTAACACAGATACGCAGTATTTT	CASSYGSNTDTQYF
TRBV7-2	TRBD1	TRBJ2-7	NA	TGTGCCAGCAGCCGAACAGGGGAGAACGAGCAGTACTTC	CASSRTGENEQYF
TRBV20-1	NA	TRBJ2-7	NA	TGCAGTGCTAACCGGGACGGATCCTCCTACGAGCAGTACTTC	CSANRDGSSYEQYF
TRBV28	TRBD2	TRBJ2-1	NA	TGTGCCAGTACTAGCGGGGGGGCACATGAGCAGTTCTTC	CASTSGGAHEQFF
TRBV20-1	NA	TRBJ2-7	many	TGCAGTGCTCCGCCAGGGGCAGGTTACGAGCAGTACTTC	CSAPPGAGYEQYF
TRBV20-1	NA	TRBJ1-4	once	TGCAGTGCTAGAAGAGGGGAGTCGGGTGAAAAACTGTTTTTT	CSARRGESGEKLFF
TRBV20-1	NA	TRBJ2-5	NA	TGCAGTGCTAGAAAGGGGGACCCAGGGGATGAGCAGTACTTC	CSARKGDPGDEQYF
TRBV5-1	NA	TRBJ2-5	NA	TGCGCCAGCATCTTGGCACAGAATGGGGAGACCCAGTACTTC	CASILAQNGETQYF
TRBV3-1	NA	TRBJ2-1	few	TGTGCCAGCAGCCAGACAGTGTCCGAGGGGAATGAGCAGTTCTTC	CASSQTVSEGNEQFF
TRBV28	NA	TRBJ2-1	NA	TGTGCCAGCTCACTGGGACAACCTAATGAGCAGTTCTTC	CASSLGQPNEQFF
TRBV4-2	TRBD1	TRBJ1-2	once	TGTGCCAGCAGCCCATCCGGGACAGGGGGGTTCTATGGCTACACCTTC	CASSPSGTGGFYGYTF
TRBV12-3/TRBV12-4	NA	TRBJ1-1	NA	TGTGCCAGCAGTGTACAGGGTGAGGCAACTGAAGCTTTCTTT	CASSVQGEATEAFF
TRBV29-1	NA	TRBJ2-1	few	TGCAGCGTTTCAGCGATAACAAATGAGCAGTTCTTC	CSVSAITNEQFF
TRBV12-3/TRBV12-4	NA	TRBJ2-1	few	TGTGCCAGCAGTCCCGACAGGAGAGAGTACAATGAGCAGTTCTTC	CASSPDRREYNEQFF
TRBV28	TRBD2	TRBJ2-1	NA	TGTGCCGCCGGGGAGGGGTCCTACAATGAGCAGTTCTTC	CAAGEGSYNEQFF
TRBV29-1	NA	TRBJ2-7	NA	TGCAGCGTTGGAGAGCCGTACATCTACGAGCAGTACTTC	CSVGEPYIYEQYF
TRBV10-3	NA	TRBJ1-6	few	TGTGCCATCAGTGATATGGGCTCACCCCTCCACTTT	CAISDMGSPLHF
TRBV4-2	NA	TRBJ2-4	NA	TGTGCCAGCAGCCAAGATGAAGGGGATGCTCAAAACATTCAGTACTTC	CASSQDEGDAQNIQYF
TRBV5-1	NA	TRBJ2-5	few	TGCGCCCTCCGGGGGGCAGTGGAGACCCAGTACTTC	CALRGAVETQYF
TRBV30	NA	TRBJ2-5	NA	TGTGCCCTGAGTCTCGGGGAGACCCAGTACTTC	CALSLGETQYF
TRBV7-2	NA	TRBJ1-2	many	TGTGCCAGCAGCTCGGGACGGCTGGACTATGGCTACACCTTC	CASSSGRLDYGYTF
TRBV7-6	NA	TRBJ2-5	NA	TGTGCCAGCAGCTCCGAGCTGGGCATCGGGTATGAGCAGTACTTC	CASSSELGIGYEQYF
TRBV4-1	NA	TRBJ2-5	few	TGCGCCAGCAGTCAAGATACTGTGGAGCAGTACTTC	CASSQDTVEQYF
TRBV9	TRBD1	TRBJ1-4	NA	TGTGCCAGCAGCCTAGCCGGGACAGGCCGTGAAAAACTGTTTTTT	CASSLAGTGREKLFF
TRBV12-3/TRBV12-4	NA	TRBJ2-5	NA	TGTGCCAGCAGTTTACCCAGAACAGAAAACCAAGAGACCCAGTACTTC	CASSLPRTENQETQYF
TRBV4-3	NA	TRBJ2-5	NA	TGCGCCAGCAGCCAAGATAAGGATCCCGGGGAGACCCAGTACTTC	CASSQDKDPGETQYF
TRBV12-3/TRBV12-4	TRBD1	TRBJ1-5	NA	TGTGCCAGCAGCCCTCCGGGACAGGGTCGTTCGCCCCAGCATTTT	CASSPPGQGRSPQHF
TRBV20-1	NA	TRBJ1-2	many	TGCAGTGCTACCTCCGGGACGGACAGTGGTGGCTACACCTTC	CSATSGTDSGGYTF
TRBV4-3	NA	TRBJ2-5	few	TGCGCCAGCAGCCTCTTAGGGGTGCAAGAGACCCAGTACTTC	CASSLLGVQETQYF